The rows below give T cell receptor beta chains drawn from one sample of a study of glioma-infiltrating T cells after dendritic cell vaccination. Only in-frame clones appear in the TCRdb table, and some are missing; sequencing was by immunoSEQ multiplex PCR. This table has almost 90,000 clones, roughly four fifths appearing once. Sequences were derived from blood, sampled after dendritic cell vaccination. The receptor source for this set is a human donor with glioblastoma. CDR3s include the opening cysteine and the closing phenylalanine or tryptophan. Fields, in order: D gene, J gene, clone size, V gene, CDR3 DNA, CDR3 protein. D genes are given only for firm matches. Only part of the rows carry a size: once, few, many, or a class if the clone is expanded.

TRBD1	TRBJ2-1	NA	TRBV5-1	TGCGCCAGCAGCCCGCAGGGGGCCCATAGCTCCTACAATGAGCAGTTCTTC	CASSPQGAHSSYNEQFF
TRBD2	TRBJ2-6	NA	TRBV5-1	TGCGCCAGCAGCCCATCCGGGGGGTACTCTGGGGCCAACGTCCTGACTTTC	CASSPSGGYSGANVLTF
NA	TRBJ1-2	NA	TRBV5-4	TGTGCCAGCAGCTTGGACTCGTATGGCTACACCTTC	CASSLDSYGYTF
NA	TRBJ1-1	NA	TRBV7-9	TGTGCCAGCAGTCCTCCAGGGGTGGTACTTGGGATGAACACTGAAGCTTTCTTT	CASSPPGVVLGMNTEAFF
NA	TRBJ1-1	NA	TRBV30	TGTGCCTGGAGTGTACGCCGAGGGACTGAAGCTTTCTTT	CAWSVRRGTEAFF
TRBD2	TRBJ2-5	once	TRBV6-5	TGTGCCAGCAGCCGCGGGGGTCAAGAGACCCAGTACTTC	CASSRGGQETQYF
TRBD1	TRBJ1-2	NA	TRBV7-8	TGTGCCAGCAGCGCTTCCCGAGTGGGACAGGTCTATGGCTACACCTTC	CASSASRVGQVYGYTF
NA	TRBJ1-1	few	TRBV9	TGTGCCAGCAGGGAAGGGACAAATAACACTGAAGCTTTCTTT	CASREGTNNTEAFF
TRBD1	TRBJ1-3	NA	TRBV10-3	TGTGCCATCAGTGCGGGGACAGGGCAGGGAAACACCATATATTTT	CAISAGTGQGNTIYF
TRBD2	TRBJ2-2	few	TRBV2	TGTGCCAGCGGGGGACTAGCGGGTAAAACCGGGGAGCTGTTTTTT	CASGGLAGKTGELFF
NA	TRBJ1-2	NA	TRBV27	TGTGCCAGCAGTTTACGAGCAACCTATGGCTACACCTTC	CASSLRATYGYTF
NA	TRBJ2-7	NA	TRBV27	TGTGCCAGCAGTCCCCTCCGCCGGGACACATACGAGCAGTACTTC	CASSPLRRDTYEQYF
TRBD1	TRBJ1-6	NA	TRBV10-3	TGTGCCATCAGCCCCCCGGGACAGGGGTCACCCCTCCACTTT	CAISPPGQGSPLHF
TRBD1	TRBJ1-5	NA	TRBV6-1	TGTGCCAGCAGTGAAGATTCCGGGACAGGAAATCAGCCCCAGCATTTT	CASSEDSGTGNQPQHF
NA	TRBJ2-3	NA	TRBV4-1	TGCGCCAGCAGCCAGCCCTTGCTGGGACTGGGCACAGATACGCAGTATTTT	CASSQPLLGLGTDTQYF
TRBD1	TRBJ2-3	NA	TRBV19	TGTGCCAGTAGCGGACAGGGAGGAGATACGCAGTATTTT	CASSGQGGDTQYF
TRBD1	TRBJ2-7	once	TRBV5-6	TGTGCCAGCAGCGGCGGGACAGGGTCGGACGAGCAGTACTTC	CASSGGTGSDEQYF
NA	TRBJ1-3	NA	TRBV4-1	TGCGCCAGCAGCCAAGTCCCAGGGGCCGGAAACACCATATATTTT	CASSQVPGAGNTIYF
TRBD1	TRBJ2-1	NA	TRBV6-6	TGTGCCAGCAGTTACACCAGACAGGGGAACGGCAATGAGCAGTTCTTC	CASSYTRQGNGNEQFF
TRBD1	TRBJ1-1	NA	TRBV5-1	TGCGCCAGCAGCTTGGAAGAGGGGGCCACTGAAGCTTTCTTT	CASSLEEGATEAFF
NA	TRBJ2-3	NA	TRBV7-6	TGTGCCAGCGCGTGGGGGGGGGCCGAAGATACGCAGTATTTT	CASAWGGAEDTQYF
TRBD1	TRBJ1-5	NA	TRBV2	TGTGCCAGCCGAATAGACAGGGGGGAGAGTCAGCCCCAGCATTTT	CASRIDRGESQPQHF
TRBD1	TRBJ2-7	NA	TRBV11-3	TGTGCCAGCAGCTTAGACCGGACAGGGCCGTACGAGCAGTACTTC	CASSLDRTGPYEQYF
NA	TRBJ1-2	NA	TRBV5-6	TGTGCCAGCAGCTTGTTCGTCGCGGAGCTTAACTATGGCTACACCTTC	CASSLFVAELNYGYTF
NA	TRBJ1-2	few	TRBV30	TGTGCCTGGAGTTGGGAGTCTGGCTACACCTTC	CAWSWESGYTF
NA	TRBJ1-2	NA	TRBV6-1	TGTGCCAGCAGTGAATCGACAGCAGCATCCTATGGCTACACCTTC	CASSESTAASYGYTF
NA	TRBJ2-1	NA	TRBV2	TGTGCCTCCAGAGGGACATCCAACAATGAGCAGTTCTTC	CASRGTSNNEQFF
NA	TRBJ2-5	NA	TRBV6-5	TGTGCCTCGGGAAGGCGGGAGACCCAGTACTTC	CASGRRETQYF
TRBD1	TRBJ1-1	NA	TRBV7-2	TGTGCCAGCAGCTTATCATCTGACAGGGCTGAAGCTTTCTTT	CASSLSSDRAEAFF
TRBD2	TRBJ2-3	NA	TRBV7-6	TGTGCCAGTCAAGCGGGGGGGTACACAGATACGCAGTATTTT	CASQAGGYTDTQYF
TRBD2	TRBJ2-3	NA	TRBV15	TGTGCCACCAGCAGAGTCCTAGCGGAGGATACGCAGTATTTT	CATSRVLAEDTQYF
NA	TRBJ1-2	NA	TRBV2	TGTGCCAGCACGGGGTTAGGCTACACCTTC	CASTGLGYTF
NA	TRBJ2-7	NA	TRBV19	TGTGCCAGTAGTATAGATCTACCGGGACATAGCTCCTACGAGCAGTACTTC	CASSIDLPGHSSYEQYF
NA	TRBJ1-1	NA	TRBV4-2	TGTGCCAGCAGCCAAGTTCTAGAGGGATTGATGAACACTGAAGCTTTCTTT	CASSQVLEGLMNTEAFF
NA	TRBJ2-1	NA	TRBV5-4	TGTGCCAGCAGCTTGGAGGGGAATGAGCAGTTCTTC	CASSLEGNEQFF
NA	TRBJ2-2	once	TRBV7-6	TGTGCCAGCAGCTCTGGCGGTTTGAACACCGGGGAGCTGTTTTTT	CASSSGGLNTGELFF
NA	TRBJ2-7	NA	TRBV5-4	TGTGCCAGCAGCCCGTACACCCAAGTAAACTACGAGCAGTACTTC	CASSPYTQVNYEQYF
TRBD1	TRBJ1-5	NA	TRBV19	TGTGCCAGTAGTTTGTCCAGGGGGCTGGATCAGCCCCAGCATTTT	CASSLSRGLDQPQHF
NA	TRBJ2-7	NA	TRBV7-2	TGTGCCAGCAGCCAGGACAGCTACAGCCCGTACGAGCAGTACTTC	CASSQDSYSPYEQYF
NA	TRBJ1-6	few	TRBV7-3	TGTGCCAGCAGCCGGTTCGGTCAGGCATCACCCCTCCACTTT	CASSRFGQASPLHF
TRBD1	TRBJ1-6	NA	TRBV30	TGTGCCTGGGAAGATACAGGGGAGGATTCACCCCTCCACTTT	CAWEDTGEDSPLHF
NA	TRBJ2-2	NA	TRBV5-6	TGTGCCAGCTCCCCCCGGCAGGTGAACACCGGGGAGCTGTTTTTT	CASSPRQVNTGELFF
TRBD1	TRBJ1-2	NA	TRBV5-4	TGTGCCAGCAGCTTGGTGGGGGACAGAATAGGCTACACCTTC	CASSLVGDRIGYTF
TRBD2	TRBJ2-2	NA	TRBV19	TGTGCCAGCCGTAGCGGGGCTGTCACCGGGGAGCTGTTTTTT	CASRSGAVTGELFF
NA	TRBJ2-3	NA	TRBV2	TGTGCCAGCAGTGAAAGCGGAACCACAGATACGCAGTATTTT	CASSESGTTDTQYF
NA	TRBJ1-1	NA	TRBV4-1	TGCGCCAGCAGCCAAGATCTCACAGACGCCGGGAACACTGAAGCTTTCTTT	CASSQDLTDAGNTEAFF
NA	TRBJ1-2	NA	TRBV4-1	TGCGCCAGCAGCCAAGCGACAGGCTATGGCTACACCTTC	CASSQATGYGYTF
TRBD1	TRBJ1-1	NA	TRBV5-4	TGTGCCAGCAGCCGGGGACAGGCGAACACTGAAGCTTTCTTT	CASSRGQANTEAFF
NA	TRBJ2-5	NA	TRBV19	TGTGCCAGTAGTCGGGTAGCTCAAGAGACCCAGTACTTC	CASSRVAQETQYF
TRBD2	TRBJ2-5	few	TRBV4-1	TGCGCCAGCAGCCGGACTAGCGGGGGCCAAGAGACCCAGTACTTC	CASSRTSGGQETQYF
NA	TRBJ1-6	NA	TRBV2	TGTGCCAGCAGTGATAGTGCCGGAGATTCACCCCTCCACTTT	CASSDSAGDSPLHF
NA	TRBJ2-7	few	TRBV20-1	TGCAGTGCTAGACGGGGCTACGAGCAGTACTTC	CSARRGYEQYF
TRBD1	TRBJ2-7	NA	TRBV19	TGTGCCAGTAGTGTTCGGACAGGTGCCGCCTACGAGCAGTACTTC	CASSVRTGAAYEQYF
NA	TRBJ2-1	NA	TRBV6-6	TGTGCCAGCAGCCGGGGGAAAGACAATGAGCAGTTCTTC	CASSRGKDNEQFF
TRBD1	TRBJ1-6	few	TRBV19	TGTGCCAGTAGCCCCCTGGGACAGTTGGACTCACCCCTCCACTTT	CASSPLGQLDSPLHF
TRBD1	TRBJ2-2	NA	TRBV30	TGTGCCTGCCTCGACAGGGGATACACCGGGGAGCTGTTTTTT	CACLDRGYTGELFF
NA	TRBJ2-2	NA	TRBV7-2	TGTGCCAGCAGCCCCCTTGGCAGGGCGAACACCGGGGAGCTGTTTTTT	CASSPLGRANTGELFF
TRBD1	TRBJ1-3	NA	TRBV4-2	TGTGCCAGCAGCCAAAATACCGGGACAGGGAGCTCTGGAAACACCATATATTTT	CASSQNTGTGSSGNTIYF
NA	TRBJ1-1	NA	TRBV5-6	TGTGCCAGCAGCTTGGATAGAAACACTGAAGCTTTCTTT	CASSLDRNTEAFF
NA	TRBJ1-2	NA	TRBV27	TGTGCCAGCAGTCCAGGCGCTCATAACTATGGCTACACCTTC	CASSPGAHNYGYTF